This is a list of T cell receptor beta chains from one sample in a study of long-term antiretroviral therapy in people with HIV. This table comes from immunoSEQ multiplex PCR, and its TCRdb copy is limited to in-frame clones, with some not included. The data hold approximately 21,000 clones, with approximately 90% observed a single time. The source was unsorted PBMCs, collected 2.3 years after starting antiretroviral therapy. These receptors were obtained from a man in his 60s with HIV. The CDR3 runs from the conserved cysteine through the conserved F or W. The D gene is left open where the match is weak. Rows may omit the clone size; those that give it use once, few, many or a size class.

v_call	j_call	d_call	clone_size	cdr3_nt	cdr3_aa
TRBV6-5	TRBJ1-6	NA	NA	TGTGCCAGCAGCCCCGCAGGGGTTCTGGGTTCACCCCTCCACTTT	CASSPAGVLGSPLHF
TRBV7-7	TRBJ2-5	TRBD1	NA	TGTGCCAGCAGCCCAGGGGATCTTTACGACAGGGCCCTCCAAGAGACCCAGTACTTC	CASSPGDLYDRALQETQYF
TRBV11-3	TRBJ2-3	NA	NA	TGTGCCAGCAGCCGGGACTTAAGCACAGATACGCAGTATTTT	CASSRDLSTDTQYF
TRBV19	TRBJ1-2	TRBD1	few	TGTGCCAGTAGTCCGCGACAGGGGGTTGGCTACACCTTC	CASSPRQGVGYTF
TRBV5-4	TRBJ2-5	NA	NA	TGTGCCAGCAGCTTGGTCGGGGTACAAGAGACCCAGTACTTC	CASSLVGVQETQYF
TRBV28	TRBJ1-4	NA	NA	TGTGCCAGCAGGGCCCATGGGGTGGTTGAAAAACTGTTTTTT	CASRAHGVVEKLFF
TRBV11-2	TRBJ1-3	NA	NA	TGTGCCAGCAGCTTAGATCGCGGGCCCTCCTCTGGAAACACCATATATTTT	CASSLDRGPSSGNTIYF
TRBV5-1	TRBJ1-1	NA	NA	TGCGCCAGCACGGACACCCGGAGCACTGAAGCTTTCTTT	CASTDTRSTEAFF
TRBV5-1	TRBJ1-2	NA	once	TGCGCCAGCAGCTCTCCAAGGGGCGATGGCTACACCTTC	CASSSPRGDGYTF
TRBV7-3	TRBJ2-1	NA	NA	TGTGCCAGCAGCATAGGACTCAACAATGAGCAGTTCTTC	CASSIGLNNEQFF
TRBV5-5	TRBJ2-7	TRBD1	NA	TGTGCCAGCAGCGAAGGATTGACAGGGGTCTACGAGCAGTACTTC	CASSEGLTGVYEQYF
TRBV4-2	TRBJ2-7	NA	NA	TGTGCCAGCAGCCAAGCGGACGGACAGAGAAACTACGAGCAGTACTTC	CASSQADGQRNYEQYF
TRBV27	TRBJ2-7	NA	NA	TGTGCCAGCATAGGGAATAGCGGTCCCTACGAGCAGTACTTC	CASIGNSGPYEQYF
TRBV30	TRBJ1-5	NA	NA	TGTGCCTGGAGCCCGGGACCCGGGGGGACTCAGCCCCAGCATTTT	CAWSPGPGGTQPQHF
TRBV6-5	TRBJ1-5	NA	NA	TGTGCCAGCAGTCCAAATCAGCCCCAGCATTTT	CASSPNQPQHF
TRBV5-6	TRBJ1-1	NA	large	TGTGCCAGCAGCTCCTCCGGTGGGGGGCTTACTGAAGCTTTCTTT	CASSSSGGGLTEAFF
TRBV19	TRBJ1-5	TRBD1	NA	TGTGCCAGTAGTATGAGGACTCCGGGACAGAGCTACAATCAGCCCCAGCATTTT	CASSMRTPGQSYNQPQHF
TRBV5-1	TRBJ1-1	NA	NA	TGCGCCAGCAGCTCCCAGGGGAGGGTCACTGAAGCTTTCTTT	CASSSQGRVTEAFF
TRBV28	TRBJ2-7	TRBD2	NA	TGTGCCAGCAGTTTTAGCCTAGCGGGGCTATCCTACGAGCAGTACTTC	CASSFSLAGLSYEQYF
TRBV6-6	TRBJ2-7	NA	NA	TGTGCCAGCAGTTACGGAGGGACAGAATACGAGCAGTACTTC	CASSYGGTEYEQYF
TRBV19	TRBJ1-5	NA	NA	TGTGCCAGTAGTATAAGAGGGAATAACAATCAGCCCCAGCATTTT	CASSIRGNNNQPQHF
TRBV21-1	TRBJ2-3	NA	NA	TGTGCCAGCAGCAAAGAGTCGACTAGCGGAGACACAGATACGCAGTATTTT	CASSKESTSGDTDTQYF
TRBV9	TRBJ2-1	NA	NA	TGTGCCAGCAGCGGCCGGGCGGCCCCGTACAATGAGCAGTTCTTC	CASSGRAAPYNEQFF
TRBV5-6	TRBJ2-1	NA	once	TGTGCCAGCAGCCAGAGAAACGGGAGAGGGGGCGATGAGCAGTTCTTC	CASSQRNGRGGDEQFF
TRBV2	TRBJ2-2	TRBD1	NA	TGTGCCAGCAGGGACAGGGGGACCGGGGAGCTGTTTTTT	CASRDRGTGELFF
TRBV5-6	TRBJ1-2	TRBD1	NA	TGTGCCAGCAGCGCACAACAGGGGTTCTATGGCTACACCTTC	CASSAQQGFYGYTF
TRBV19	TRBJ2-5	TRBD2	NA	TGTGCCAGTAGTATAGAAGGGACTATCGGGGCGGCCCAGTACTTC	CASSIEGTIGAAQYF
TRBV6-5	TRBJ1-2	NA	once	TGTGCCAGCAGCCTTGCGGGTAGTTATGGCTACACCTTC	CASSLAGSYGYTF
TRBV6-1	TRBJ1-1	NA	few	TGTGCCAGCAGTGGTCAAGGGGGACACACTGAAGCTTTCTTT	CASSGQGGHTEAFF
TRBV6-5	TRBJ1-3	NA	NA	TGTGCCAGCAGTTACTCGATCTCTAACTCTGGAAACACCATATATTTT	CASSYSISNSGNTIYF
TRBV6-5	TRBJ1-1	TRBD1	NA	TGTGCCAGCAGTTACCCCGGGACAGGAGGGACTGAAGCTTTCTTT	CASSYPGTGGTEAFF
TRBV28	TRBJ2-7	TRBD1	NA	TGTGCCAGCAGACTTACAGGGGACCCTCCCTACGAGCAGTACTTC	CASRLTGDPPYEQYF
TRBV29-1	TRBJ2-3	TRBD2	NA	TGCAGCGTGCCTTCTAGCGGGAGTATCACAGATACGCAGTATTTT	CSVPSSGSITDTQYF
TRBV19	TRBJ2-7	TRBD1	NA	TGTGCCACCCAACAACCGGGACAGGCCTACGAGCAGTACTTC	CATQQPGQAYEQYF
TRBV5-1	TRBJ1-1	NA	once	TGCGCCAGCAGCTTGCAGGGGCCGAACACTGAAGCTTTCTTT	CASSLQGPNTEAFF
TRBV5-1	TRBJ1-1	NA	NA	TGCGCCAGCGCCTCCGAGCTAGGGCGTCCGAACACTGAAGCTTTCTTT	CASASELGRPNTEAFF
TRBV7-8	TRBJ1-2	TRBD1	NA	TGTGCCAGCAGCCCCCCCTACGCCGGGACAGCTTATGGCTACACCTTC	CASSPPYAGTAYGYTF
TRBV7-8	TRBJ1-2	NA	NA	TGTGCCAGCAGTCGCAGAGGTCCCGCTCACTATGGCTACACCTTC	CASSRRGPAHYGYTF
TRBV2	TRBJ1-2	TRBD1	once	TGTGCCAGCACCTTACTGGACAGGGGGCTTGGCTACACCTTC	CASTLLDRGLGYTF
TRBV28	TRBJ1-6	TRBD1	NA	TGTGCCAGCAGCTGGGGCCTGACAGGGGCGTCCTATAATTCACCCCTCCACTTT	CASSWGLTGASYNSPLHF
TRBV7-9	TRBJ1-3	NA	NA	TGTGCCAGCAGCGCTACCGGGGGGTTCGGGAACACCATATATTTT	CASSATGGFGNTIYF
TRBV10-2	TRBJ1-6	TRBD1	NA	TGCGCCAGCAAAAGTCTTAGGGGGGACAGCTCCTATAATTCACCCCTCCACTTT	CASKSLRGDSSYNSPLHF
TRBV11-3	TRBJ2-1	NA	large	TGTGCCAGCAGCCCGACAGGACTCAATGAGCAGTTCTTC	CASSPTGLNEQFF
TRBV25-1	TRBJ2-5	NA	NA	TGTGCCAGCAGTGATCCCCCCAAGGGGTGGGAGTGGGGAGAGACCCAGTACTTC	CASSDPPKGWEWGETQYF
TRBV29-1	TRBJ2-1	NA	NA	TGCAGCGCTTCTAGAAACAATGAGCAGTTCTTC	CSASRNNEQFF
TRBV19	TRBJ2-7	TRBD1	NA	TGTGCCACCTCGGACAGGGGGCGCCGGGCGAGCGCCTACGAGCAGTACTTC	CATSDRGRRASAYEQYF
TRBV28	TRBJ1-6	TRBD1	NA	TGTGCCAGCAGTTCGACAGGGAGTAATTCACCCCTCCACTTT	CASSSTGSNSPLHF
TRBV30	TRBJ2-5	TRBD2	NA	TGTGCCTGGACGGTGGGAACTAGCGGGAGTTCAGAGACCCAGTACTTC	CAWTVGTSGSSETQYF
TRBV27	TRBJ2-5	TRBD2	NA	TGTGCCAGCAGCCGGACTAGCGGGGGCCAAGAGACCCAGTACTTC	CASSRTSGGQETQYF
TRBV9	TRBJ1-5	NA	NA	TGTGCCAGCTCTAATCAGTATAGCAATCAGCCCCAGCATTTT	CASSNQYSNQPQHF
TRBV7-8	TRBJ2-7	NA	few	TGTGCCAGCAGCTCGTTGCCTGGGGTGGTTCGCGAGCAGTACTTC	CASSSLPGVVREQYF
TRBV15	TRBJ2-2	NA	NA	TGTGCCACAGGGGCCTCGAACACCGGGGAGCTGTTTTTT	CATGASNTGELFF
TRBV2	TRBJ1-1	NA	NA	TGTGCCAGCAGTGGGCCGTTCCGAGGTGGTGAAGCTTTCTTT	CASSGPFRGGEAFF
TRBV5-4	TRBJ2-1	NA	NA	TGTGCCAGCAGCTTGTATGGGGGAGGATTCAATGAGCAGTTCTTC	CASSLYGGGFNEQFF
TRBV27	TRBJ2-7	TRBD2	NA	TGTGCCAGCAGTTCACTAGCGGGGATCTACGAGCAGTACTTC	CASSSLAGIYEQYF